These T cell receptor beta chains were read from a single sample in a study of blood T cell repertoires in COVID-19. Profiled with immunoSEQ multiplex PCR; TCRdb holds only in-frame clones, not every one. Of about 82,000 clones detected, roughly 82% appear once; the ten largest clones hold about 7%. Sequenced sample: peripheral blood. Source of these receptors: a man aged 50 to 60 with active or convalescent COVID-19. The conserved cysteine and the conserved F or W are not part of the CDR3 here. The order of the fields is V gene, J gene, CDR3 protein.

TRBV6-5	TRBJ2-3	ASSYSSRGTDTQY
TRBV9	TRBJ2-7	ASSLRGGTGSHEQY
TRBV5-8	TRBJ1-3	ASSLGTSGNTIY
TRBV10-3	TRBJ1-3	AIRTSSGNTIY
TRBV28	TRBJ2-3	ASSLTSGSTDTQY
TRBV7-9	TRBJ2-5	ASSPGETQY
TRBV4-3	TRBJ2-3	ASSQTQGSTDTQY
TRBV12-3/TRBV12-4	TRBJ2-7	ASSLTRNEQY
TRBV2	TRBJ1-5	ARTGERGNQPQH
TRBV9	TRBJ2-2	ASSPRTSGGLNTGELF
TRBV12-3/TRBV12-4	TRBJ2-5	ASRRQTGTTQY
TRBV19	TRBJ1-3	ASSPGANTGNTIY
TRBV28	TRBJ1-2	ASRLPPGQGAISYT
TRBV3-1/TRBV3-2	TRBJ2-1	ASSQLMGLEPF
TRBV4-1	TRBJ2-2	ASSQGPGLAYTGELF
TRBV5-8	TRBJ2-4	ASSFGSSFQNIQY
TRBV19	TRBJ2-4	ASSMGAVNIQY
TRBV7-7	TRBJ2-2	ASSQTSGANTGELF
TRBV5-6	TRBJ2-7	ASSLESPYEQY
TRBV27	TRBJ2-1	ASNPGQPAYNEQF
TRBV7-8	TRBJ1-4	ASSPGRGPNEKLF
TRBV10-1	TRBJ2-1	ASSESRGGAYNEQF
TRBV29-1	TRBJ1-4	SVQTGGNEKLF
TRBV5-8	TRBJ2-5	ASSLGPGGQETQY
TRBV10-1	TRBJ2-3	ASSEGGASTDTQY
TRBV19	TRBJ1-3	ASNAGQGQGNTIY
TRBV6-6	TRBJ1-2	ASSNRGGNGYT
TRBV3-1/TRBV3-2	TRBJ2-3	ASSRKTGTDTQY
TRBV18	TRBJ2-3	ASSPPTLAGLAPY
TRBV7-6	TRBJ1-3	ASSQDRGKFTSGNTIY
TRBV2	TRBJ2-3	ASRPSGGKDTQY
TRBV2	TRBJ1-4	ASSKDRGTNEKLF
TRBV27	TRBJ1-5	ASSLQQGINQPQH
TRBV4-1	TRBJ1-5	ASTILSRVLNQPQH
TRBV19	TRBJ2-2	ASSIIKNRETGELF
TRBV7-2	TRBJ2-7	ASSLARGAAYEQY
TRBV5-4	TRBJ1-1	ASSLRTPGTEAF
TRBV11-3	TRBJ2-3	ASSLDKAGGDYTQY
TRBV4-1	TRBJ1-3	ASSRPGQAGNTIY